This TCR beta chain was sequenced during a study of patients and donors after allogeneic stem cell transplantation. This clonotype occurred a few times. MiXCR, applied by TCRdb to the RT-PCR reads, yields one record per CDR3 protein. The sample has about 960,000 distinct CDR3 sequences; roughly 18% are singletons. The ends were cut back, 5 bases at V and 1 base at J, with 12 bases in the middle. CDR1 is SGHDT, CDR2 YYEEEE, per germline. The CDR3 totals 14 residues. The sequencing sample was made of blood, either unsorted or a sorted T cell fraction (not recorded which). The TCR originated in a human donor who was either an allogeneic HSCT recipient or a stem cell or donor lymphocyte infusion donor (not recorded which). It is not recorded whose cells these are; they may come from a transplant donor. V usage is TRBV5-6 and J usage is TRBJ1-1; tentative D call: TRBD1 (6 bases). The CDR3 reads CASRSDRTNTEAFF. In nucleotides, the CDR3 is TGTGCCAGCAGATCCGACAGGACGAACACTGAAGCTTTCTTT. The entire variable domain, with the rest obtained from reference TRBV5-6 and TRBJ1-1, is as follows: DAGVTQSPTHLIKTRGQQVTLRCSPKSGHDTVSWYQQALGQGPQFIFQYYEEEERQRGNFPDRFSGHQFPNYSSELNVNALLLGDSALYLCASRSDRTNTEAFFGQGTRLTVV.